This passage covers 24 T cell receptor beta chains from one sample sequenced in a study of OX40 agonist ivuxolimab in advanced cancers. Here immunoSEQ multiplex PCR was the method, and the copy in TCRdb shows in-frame clones only, minus some. The sample includes over 90,000 clones, roughly nine tenths of them seen just once. The input for sequencing was CD4+ or CD8+ T cells sorted from blood, taken in a trial of the OX40 agonist ivuxolimab. The origin of the receptors is an adult with an advanced solid tumor such as melanoma, head and neck, liver or kidney cancer.

This clone was seen only once. This chain joins TRBV5-5 and TRBJ1-1; D gene ambiguous. This CDR3 comprises 14 residues. Germline-derived CDR1 and CDR2 are SGHKS and YYEKEE (reference sequence). Trimming cost V 1 base and J 0 bases, with 7 bases left between them. The CDR3 bases are TGTGCCAGCAGCTTGTTCCAGATGAACACTGAAGCTTTCTTT. Encoded protein: CASSLFQMNTEAFF.

V is TRBV2 and J is TRBJ2-5; TRBD1 matches at 8 bases. V dropped 7 bases and J dropped 4; count of bases not matched to a gene: 11. Germline assignment: CDR1 SNHLY and CDR2 FYNNEI. The CDR3 is 15 amino acids. Written as DNA, the CDR3 is TGTGCCAGCAATGTTGGGGCAGGGGGCTTAGAGACCCAGTACTTC. Translated, it gives CASNVGAGGLETQYF.

The chain carries TRBV28 and TRBJ2-7; 8 bases match TRBD2. The CDR3 has 14 residues. From germline, CDR1 is MDHEN and CDR2 SYDVKM. V lost 2 bases and J lost 4; bases outside the gene matches: 4. The CDR3, as DNA: TGTGCCAGCAGTTTAGCGGGAGGAGTGTACGAGCAGTACTTC. Its translation is CASSLAGGVYEQYF.

The rearrangement joins TRBV5-1 to TRBJ1-5, with D hard to call. The CDR3 contains 13 residues. Germline assignment: CDR1 SGHRS and CDR2 YFSETQ. V lost 0 bases to trimming and J lost 3 bases, with 4 bases between them. Here the CDR3 reads CASSLEDNQPQHF. As DNA, the CDR3 is TGCGCCAGCAGCTTGGAAGACAATCAGCCCCAGCATTTT.

J is TRBJ2-3 and V is TRBV19; D unresolved. CDR1 is LNHDA, CDR2 SQIVND, per germline (reference sequence). The V end lost 7 bases, the J end lost 2 bases, and 10 bases lay between the germline ends. The CDR3 totals 13 residues. CDR3 protein: CASNPADTDTQYF. DNA of the CDR3: TGTGCCAGTAATCCCGCAGACACAGATACGCAGTATTTT.

The CDR3 nucleotides read TGTGCCAGCAGCCTATGGGAGAGCTCCTACGAGCAGTACTTC. Translating it yields CASSLWESSYEQYF. This rearrangement joins TRBV7-6 to TRBJ2-7, with D perhaps TRBD2 (5 bases). CDR3 length: 14 amino acids. V lost 5 bases, J lost 0 bases, and 11 bases lay in between. Germline V gene data show CDR1 as SGHVS and CDR2 as FNYEAQ.

As regards this clone: This specimen includes other DNA sequences encoding the same CDR3. The chain carries TRBV11-2 and TRBJ1-1; 7 bases are shared with TRBD1. V trimming: 3 bases; J trimming: 5 bases; junction bases outside the gene matches: 3. This CDR3 is 13 amino acids long. Germline V gene sequence: CDR1 SGHAT, CDR2 FQNNGV. Written as DNA, the CDR3 is TGTGCCAGCAGCTTTTCAGGGGGGACTGAAGCTTTCTTT. It yields the protein CASSFSGGTEAFF.

This clone was found a few times. The chain carries TRBV7-9 and TRBJ2-2; TRBD2 aligns across 8 bases. Germline V lookup: CDR1 SEHNR, CDR2 FQNEAQ (reference sequence). The CDR3 covers 16 residues. V trimming: 2 bases; J trimming: 7 bases; junction bases outside the gene matches: 9. CDR3 residues: CASSLHMAGGHGELFF. The CDR3 coding sequence is TGTGCCAGCAGCTTACATATGGCGGGAGGTCACGGGGAGCTGTTTTTT.

This clone has only a few counts. This chain connects TRBV9 to TRBJ2-3, with D unresolved. Germline V gene sequence: CDR1 SGDLS, CDR2 YYNGEE. The CDR3 consists of 11 residues. Trimming cost V 4 bases and J 2 bases, with 2 bases left between them. CDR3 loop: CASSSTDTQYF. Here the CDR3 DNA reads TGTGCCAGCAGCTCCACAGATACGCAGTATTTT.

This chain joins TRBV5-1 and TRBJ1-1, with 9 bases identical to TRBD1. Trimming at V came to 2 bases and at J to 4 bases, leaving 3 bases not matched to a gene. The CDR3 length is 14 residues. CDR1 is SGHRS and CDR2 is YFSETQ in the germline V gene. The CDR3 DNA is TGCGCCAGCAGCTTACAGGGGGCGCCCACTGAAGCTTTCTTT. Amino acid sequence: CASSLQGAPTEAFF.

The chain recombines TRBV27 with TRBJ1-4, with D unresolved. In germline, CDR1 is MNHEY, CDR2 SMNVEV (reference sequence). CDR3 length: 15 amino acids. V lost 4 bases and J 5 bases, leaving 14 bases between the germline ends. The CDR3 region is CASSSKRVPNEKLFF. The CDR3 DNA reads as TGTGCCAGCAGTTCCAAGAGGGTGCCGAATGAAAAACTGTTTTTT.

The chain uses TRBV5-6 and TRBJ2-1; D is unclear. Trimming stripped 0 bases from V and 0 bases from J, with 13 bases between. Germline V gene sequence: CDR1 SGHDT, CDR2 YYEEEE. The CDR3 covers 17 residues. The CDR3 region has the DNA TGTGCCAGCAGCTTGGGGGTGACTTCGAGCTCCTACAATGAGCAGTTCTTC. This sequence encodes CASSLGVTSSSYNEQFF.

The CDR3 nucleotides are TGTGCCAGCTCGTCAGGGCGCGGCAATCAGCCCCAGCATTTT. Translated, it gives CASSSGRGNQPQHF. J is TRBJ1-5 and V is TRBV2, with D possibly matching TRBD1 (5 bases). Deletions cut 8 bases from V and 2 bases from J, with 13 bases between. The CDR3 runs to 14 residues. Germline V gives CDR1 SNHLY, CDR2 FYNNEI.

At least ten counts were recorded for this clone. The V gene is TRBV6-5, the J gene TRBJ1-1, with D unresolved. The ends were cut back, 2 bases at V and 1 base at J, with 14 bases in the middle. The germline V gene has CDR1 MNHEY and CDR2 SVGAGI. There are 16 residues in the CDR3. The CDR3: CASSYRGGTGNTEAFF. CDR3 sequence (DNA): TGTGCCAGCAGTTACCGAGGAGGTACGGGGAACACTGAAGCTTTCTTT.

The genes are TRBV27 and TRBJ2-1, with D possibly called TRBD1 or TRBD2 (7 bases each). Germline assignment: CDR1 MNHEY and CDR2 SMNVEV (reference sequence). The CDR3 contains 16 residues. The V and J ends lost 5 bases and 4 bases respectively, with 18 bases between them. CDR3 bases: TGTGCCAGCAGTGCACAGGGGAGGGGAGCTTACAATGAGCAGTTCTTC. Its protein product is CASSAQGRGAYNEQFF.

The V call is TRBV29-1, the J call TRBJ1-2; 8 bases are a match to TRBD1. Looked up from germline, CDR1 is SQVTM and CDR2 is ANQGSEA. V was clipped by 7 bases and J by 4 bases; unmatched bases: 8. The CDR3 is 13 residues long. The CDR3 nucleotides read TGCAGCGCCTCGAGAACAGGGGGCTATGGCTACACCTTC. It yields the protein CSASRTGGYGYTF.

This clone was seen only once. The chain uses TRBV5-1 and TRBJ1-1, with D unresolved. V was trimmed by 0 bases and J by 6 bases, leaving 9 bases between them. Per germline, CDR1 SGHRS and CDR2 YFSETQ. The CDR3 consists of 13 residues. In DNA form, the CDR3 reads TGCGCCAGCAGCTTGGCGGGTAAGGCTGAAGCTTTCTTT. It is translated as CASSLAGKAEAFF. Full variable domain (outside the CDR3, taken from reference TRBV5-1 and TRBJ1-1): KAGVTQTPRYLIKTRGQQVTLSCSPISGHRSVSWYQQTPGQGLQFLFEYFSETQRNKGNFPGRFSGRQFSNSRSEMNVSTLELGDSALYLCASSLAGKAEAFFGQGTRLTVV.

CDR3 loop: CAWTRWRSSGNTIYF. The CDR3 DNA reads as TGTGCCTGGACTAGATGGAGGAGCTCTGGAAACACCATATATTTT. The chain employs TRBV30 and TRBJ1-3, with no clear D. From germline, CDR1 is GTSNPN and CDR2 SVGIG (reference sequence). The CDR3 runs 15 residues. V was trimmed by 4 bases and J by 0 bases, leaving 13 bases between them.

The chain has TRBV30 and TRBJ2-2; the D gene is possibly TRBD1 (5 bases). The CDR3 runs 15 residues. Germline V lookup: CDR1 GTSNPN, CDR2 SVGIG (reference sequence). V lost 0 bases, J lost 4 bases, and 12 bases lay in between. The CDR3 DNA reads as TGTGCCTGGAGTGTGGGGCCTCCGGGCACCGGGGAGCTGTTTTTT. Its translation is CAWSVGPPGTGELFF. The full variable domain, with the rest looked up from reference TRBV30 and TRBJ2-2, is SQTIHQWPATLVQPVGSPLSLECTVEGTSNPNLYWYRQAAGRGLQLLFYSVGIGQISSEVPQNLSASRPQDRQFILSSKKLLLSDSGFYLCAWSVGPPGTGELFFGEGSRLTVL.

The rearrangement uses TRBV6-6 and TRBJ2-5; D perhaps matches TRBD1 (5 bases). With 2 bases removed from V and 4 bases from J, the gap between germline ends came to 8 bases. Per germline, CDR1 MNHNY and CDR2 SVGAGI (reference sequence). The CDR3 contains 13 residues. The CDR3 coding sequence is TGTGCCAGCAGTTACGGGCAGGGAGAGACCCAGTACTTC. It translates to CASSYGQGETQYF.

V gene TRBV13 combines with J gene TRBJ1-2; TRBD1 matches 8 bases. V shed 4 bases and J 7 bases; nucleotides not matched to a gene: 8. This CDR3 has 14 amino acids. Germline values: CDR1 PRHDT, CDR2 FYEKMQ (reference sequence). The CDR3 loop is CASSSRTGKLGYTF. The CDR3, as DNA: TGTGCCAGCAGCTCCAGGACAGGGAAGCTTGGCTACACCTTC.

The rearrangement links TRBV5-8 to TRBJ2-2; D tentatively reads TRBD1 or TRBD2 (5 bases each). V was pared by 4 bases and J by 0 bases, with 7 bases between. The length of the CDR3 is 14 residues. In germline, CDR1 is SGHTS, CDR2 YDEGEE. CDR3 protein: CASSVGPNTGELFF. In nucleotides, the CDR3 is TGTGCCAGCAGCGTGGGACCGAACACCGGGGAGCTGTTTTTT.

V and J are TRBV6-6 and TRBJ1-1; D unclear. Trimming took off 6 bases at V and 4 bases at J, with 9 bases between the two ends. The V gene's germline CDR1 is MNHNY and CDR2 SVGAGI (reference sequence). The CDR3 has 12 amino acids. The CDR3: CASRPVATEAFF. CDR3 coding DNA: TGTGCCAGCAGACCGGTAGCCACTGAAGCTTTCTTT.

The chain joins TRBV7-9 to TRBJ2-2, with 9 bases lining up with TRBD1. Per the germline V gene, CDR1 is SEHNR and CDR2 is FQNEAQ (reference sequence). The CDR3 is 15 residues long. V was pared by 5 bases and J by 4 bases, with 5 bases of the junction left unmatched. This chain's CDR3 is CASSMDRGVTGELFF. CDR3 nucleotides: TGTGCCAGCAGCATGGACAGGGGTGTCACCGGGGAGCTGTTTTTT.